The entry below describes one TCR beta chain. Its specificity is unknown. Profiled with immunoSEQ multiplex PCR; TCRdb holds only in-frame clones, not every one. The sample includes 45,000 to 55,000 clones, approximately 80% of them seen just once. These data belong to a study of OX40 agonist ivuxolimab in advanced cancers. General study findings and limits: At doses 0.1 to 3.0 mg/kg, CD4+ and CD8+ clones expanded.

Germline assignment: CDR1 SGHDT and CDR2 YYEEEE. There are 14 residues in the CDR3. V lost 4 bases, J lost 6 bases, and 5 bases stayed unmatched. The chain uses TRBV5-6 and TRBJ1-2; the match to TRBD1 covers 11 bases. The TCR originated in an adult with an advanced solid tumor such as melanoma, head and neck, liver or kidney cancer. The source material was CD4+ or CD8+ T cells sorted from blood, sampled in a trial of the OX40 agonist ivuxolimab. The CDR3 nucleotides read TGTGCCAGCAGCGTGGACAGGGGGCTGGATGGCTACACCTTC. It yields the protein CASSVDRGLDGYTF. The whole variable domain, remainder taken from reference TRBV5-6 and TRBJ1-2, is DAGVTQSPTHLIKTRGQQVTLRCSPKSGHDTVSWYQQALGQGPQFIFQYYEEEERQRGNFPDRFSGHQFPNYSSELNVNALLLGDSALYLCASSVDRGLDGYTFGSGTRLTVV.